These T cell receptor beta chains were read from a single sample in a study of shared clonotypes between healthy human individuals. Sequencing used immunoSEQ multiplex PCR; TCRdb keeps in-frame clones, though not all of them. Of roughly 2.1 million clones listed, around 93% were seen once; the top ten hold approximately 1.7%. Sequences were obtained from naive CD8+ T cells from PBMCs. These receptors were obtained from a man aged 18 to 30 in good health. Some clones in this sample may be carry-over from other donors' samples. The CDR3 runs from the conserved cysteine through the conserved F or W. Fields, in order: V gene, J gene, CDR3 protein.

TRBV7-9	TRBJ2-1	CASSLAGGLNEQFF
TRBV7-6	TRBJ1-1	CASSADGQGMNTEAFF
TRBV4-3	TRBJ2-5	CASSQLLAIQETQYF
TRBV5-1	TRBJ2-1	CASSPLPGTKYNEQFF
TRBV4-1	TRBJ2-1	CASSQGVGGSYYNEQFF
TRBV7-9	TRBJ2-2	CASSLGSRATGELFF
TRBV15	TRBJ2-7	CATSNDGYEQYF
TRBV4-1	TRBJ1-2	CASSQVGRPAGNGYTF
TRBV2	TRBJ2-7	CASSERGTSYEQYF
TRBV29-1	TRBJ2-7	CSAGGGSSYEQYF
TRBV12-5	TRBJ1-2	CASGLGTGERGYGYTF
TRBV28	TRBJ2-3	CASSSSWETDTQYF
TRBV6-5	TRBJ2-1	CASSYLAGVSNEQFF
TRBV9	TRBJ2-1	CASSDPSTGGDYNEQFF
TRBV28	TRBJ1-2	CASSDSQGSNYGYTF
TRBV27	TRBJ2-3	CASSGGGLLDTQYF
TRBV6-1	TRBJ2-1	CASSEVGWDPYGNEQFF
TRBV5-8	TRBJ1-1	CASSFRDRGPKNTEAFF
TRBV13	TRBJ2-7	CASSLEGPAGEQYF
TRBV11-2	TRBJ1-6	CASSLVQPGYNSPLHF
TRBV7-9	TRBJ2-4	CASSPRESQNIQYF
TRBV27	TRBJ2-7	CASSLSWGQKLSYEQYF